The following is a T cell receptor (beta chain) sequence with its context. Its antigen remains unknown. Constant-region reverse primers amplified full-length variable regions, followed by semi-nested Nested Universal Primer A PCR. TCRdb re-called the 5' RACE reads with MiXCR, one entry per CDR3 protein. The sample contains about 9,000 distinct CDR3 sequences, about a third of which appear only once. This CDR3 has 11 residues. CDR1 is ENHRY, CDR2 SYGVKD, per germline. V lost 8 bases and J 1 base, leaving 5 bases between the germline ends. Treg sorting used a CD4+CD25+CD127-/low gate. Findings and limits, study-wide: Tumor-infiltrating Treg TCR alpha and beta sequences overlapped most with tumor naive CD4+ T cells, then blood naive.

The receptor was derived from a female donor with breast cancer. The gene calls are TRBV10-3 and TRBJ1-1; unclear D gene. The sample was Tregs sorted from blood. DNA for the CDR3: TGTGCCATCCTCACGAACACTGAAGCTTTCTTT. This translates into CAILTNTEAFF.